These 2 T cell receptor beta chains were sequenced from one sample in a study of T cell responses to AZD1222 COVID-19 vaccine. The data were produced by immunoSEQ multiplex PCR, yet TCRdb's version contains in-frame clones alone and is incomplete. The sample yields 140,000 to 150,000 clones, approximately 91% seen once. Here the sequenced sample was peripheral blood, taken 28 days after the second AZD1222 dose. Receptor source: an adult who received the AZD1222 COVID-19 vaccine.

In DNA form, the CDR3 reads TGTGCCAGCAGCTCGGGACAGGGTAATGAAAAACTGTTTTTT. Translation: CASSSGQGNEKLFF. V and J are TRBV7-9 and TRBJ1-4; 9 bases map to TRBD1. This CDR3 is 14 amino acids long. V gave up 4 bases and J gave up 4 bases; unmatched junction bases: 1. From germline, CDR1 is SEHNR and CDR2 FQNEAQ (reference sequence).

CDR3 protein: CSGTTDREVAFF. CDR3 nucleotide sequence: TGCAGCGGCACCACCGACAGGGAAGTAGCTTTCTTT. The chain has TRBV29-1 and TRBJ1-1; 7 nucleotides agree with TRBD1. This CDR3 has 12 residues. The germline V gene encodes CDR1 SQVTM and CDR2 ANQGSEA. Trimming cost V 7 bases and J 10 bases; bases outside gene matches: 12.